These 16 T cell receptor beta chains were all obtained from the same sample, sequenced in a study of OX40 agonist ivuxolimab in advanced cancers. Profiled with immunoSEQ multiplex PCR; TCRdb holds only in-frame clones, not every one. The sample shows 30,000 to 40,000 clones, 75% to 85% of them seen only once. The sequencing here drew on CD4+ or CD8+ T cells sorted from blood, taken in a trial of the OX40 agonist ivuxolimab. Receptors originate from an adult with an advanced solid tumor such as melanoma, head and neck, liver or kidney cancer.

The chain links TRBV30 to TRBJ1-5; TRBD1 might be the D (6 bases). Between the trimmed V and J ends, which lost 0 bases and 7 bases, there was a span of 10 bases. This CDR3 comprises 13 residues. Per germline, CDR1 GTSNPN and CDR2 SVGIG (reference sequence). CDR3: CAWSVQGSQPQHF. The CDR3 DNA reads TGTGCCTGGAGTGTACAGGGTTCGCAGCCCCAGCATTTT.

The chain employs TRBV28 and TRBJ1-4; TRBD1 matches 7 bases. The CDR3 has 13 amino acids. J gave up 8 bases and V 8 bases, and 8 bases lay outside the gene matches. Per the germline V gene, CDR1 is MDHEN and CDR2 is SYDVKM. CDR3 nucleotide sequence: TGTGCCAGCCTCGGACAGGCTCCCGAAAAACTGTTTTTT. This translates into CASLGQAPEKLFF.

V usage is TRBV5-1 and J usage is TRBJ2-5, with 9 nucleotides matching TRBD2. Germline CDR1 reads SGHRS; CDR2 reads YFSETQ. The length of the CDR3 is 17 residues. J gave up 0 bases and V 2 bases, and 8 bases lay outside the gene matches. The CDR3 DNA is TGCGCCAGCAGCTTTGATAGCGGGGGCCAATACCAAGAGACCCAGTACTTC. Its translation: CASSFDSGGQYQETQYF.

This clone was detected a few times. The chain combines TRBV9 with TRBJ2-1; D possibly corresponds to TRBD1 (6 bases). CDR3 size: 13 residues. The V end lost 4 bases, the J end lost 4 bases, and 9 bases lay between the germline ends. Germline loops: CDR1 SGDLS, CDR2 YYNGEE. CDR3 DNA: TGTGCCAGCAGCCCACAGGGTTACAATGAGCAGTTCTTC. Protein product: CASSPQGYNEQFF.

J is TRBJ1-1 and V is TRBV5-1, with D possibly being TRBD1 (6 bases). V was cut by 2 bases and J by 4 bases, with 12 bases left in between. In germline, CDR1 is SGHRS, CDR2 YFSETQ. The CDR3 totals 14 residues. CDR3: CASSFRQVGTEAFF. DNA of the CDR3: TGCGCCAGCAGCTTCCGACAGGTGGGCACTGAAGCTTTCTTT.

V and J are TRBV19 and TRBJ2-1; the match to TRBD1 covers 9 bases. The CDR3 loop spans 14 amino acids. In germline, CDR1 is LNHDA, CDR2 SQIVND (reference sequence). V was clipped by 7 bases and J by 8 bases; unmatched bases: 9. The CDR3 region is CASTRDREYDEQFF. CDR3 bases: TGTGCCAGTACCCGGGACAGGGAATACGATGAGCAGTTCTTC. Combining the CDR3 with reference TRBV19 and TRBJ2-1 gives the whole variable domain DGGITQSPKYLFRKEGQNVTLSCEQNLNHDAMYWYRQDPGQGLRLIYYSQIVNDFQKGDIAEGYSVSREKKESFPLTVTSAQKNPTAFYLCASTRDREYDEQFFGPGTRLTVL.

V and J are TRBV30 and TRBJ2-6; D is perhaps TRBD1 or TRBD2 (5 bases each). Germline CDR1 reads GTSNPN; CDR2 reads SVGIG (reference sequence). V was pared by 3 bases and J by 3 bases, with 18 bases between. The CDR3 spans 17 residues. CDR3 sequence: CAWRRGRLKGGANVLTF. The CDR3 DNA reads TGTGCCTGGAGGAGGGGACGGCTAAAAGGTGGGGCCAACGTCCTGACTTTC.

This chain uses TRBV9 with TRBJ2-2; D is possibly TRBD2 (5 bases). CDR3 length equals 14 residues. Germline CDR1 is SGDLS and CDR2 is YYNGEE. Trimming removed 4 bases at V and 8 bases at J, with 15 bases between. CDR3 amino acids: CASSPWTGPGELFF. CDR3 DNA: TGTGCCAGCAGCCCCTGGACTGGGCCGGGGGAGCTGTTTTTT. Full variable domain (outside the CDR3, taken from reference TRBV9 and TRBJ2-2): DSGVTQTPKHLITATGQRVTLRCSPRSGDLSVYWYQQSLDQGLQFLIQYYNGEERAKGNILERFSAQQFPDLHSELNLSSLELGDSALYFCASSPWTGPGELFFGEGSRLTVL.

V and J are TRBV18 and TRBJ1-1; D gene ambiguous. The CDR3 covers 14 residues. Per the germline V gene, CDR1 is KGHSH and CDR2 is LQKENI. The V gene lost 6 bases and the J gene lost 3 bases, with 14 bases spanning the gap. CDR3 protein: CASSYRMLDTEAFF. Written as DNA, the CDR3 is TGTGCCAGCTCCTATCGGATGTTGGACACTGAAGCTTTCTTT.

The rearrangement joins TRBV6-5 to TRBJ2-3; maybe TRBD2 (5 bases). V lost 3 bases and J 1 base, leaving 8 bases between the germline ends. Germline loops: CDR1 MNHEY, CDR2 SVGAGI. This CDR3 comprises 14 residues. CDR3: CASSYVGGTDTQYF. The DNA for the CDR3 is TGTGCCAGCAGTTATGTGGGAGGCACAGATACGCAGTATTTT.

This chain joins TRBV19 and TRBJ2-7, with D uncertain. V dropped 7 bases and J dropped 0 bases, with 16 bases sitting between them. Germline V gives CDR1 LNHDA, CDR2 SQIVND (reference sequence). This CDR3 is built from 15 residues. CDR3 residues: CASNITHTISYEQYF. The CDR3 DNA reads as TGTGCCAGTAATATCACCCACACTATCTCCTACGAGCAGTACTTC.

This chain connects TRBV20-1 to TRBJ2-1; D remains unclear. This CDR3 region has 11 residues. V was trimmed by 0 bases and J by 8 bases, leaving 5 bases between them. From germline, CDR1 is DFQATT and CDR2 SNEGSKA (reference sequence). CDR3 loop: CSARDKHEQFF. Written as DNA, the CDR3 is TGCAGTGCTAGAGATAAGCATGAGCAGTTCTTC.

This clone was found once. The chain carries TRBV7-8 and TRBJ2-7; perhaps TRBD2 as D (5 bases). Germline V gene data show CDR1 as SGHVS and CDR2 as FQNEAQ. This CDR3 is built from 13 residues. The V gene lost 3 bases and the J gene lost 5 bases, with 11 bases spanning the gap. The CDR3 sequence: CASSFREVDEQYF. The DNA for the CDR3 is TGTGCCAGCAGCTTCCGGGAAGTAGACGAGCAGTACTTC. Full variable domain (missing parts from reference TRBV7-8 and TRBJ2-7): GAGVSQSPRYKVAKRGQDVALRCDPISGHVSLFWYQQALGQGPEFLTYFQNEAQLDKSGLPSDRFFAERPEGSVSTLKIQRTQQEDSAVYLCASSFREVDEQYFGPGTRLTVT.

The chain has TRBV19 and TRBJ1-2; D is possibly TRBD1 (5 bases). The germline gives CDR1 LNHDA, CDR2 SQIVND (reference sequence). The CDR3 is made up of 13 amino acids. V was shortened by 4 bases and J by 4 bases, with 10 bases between the two germline ends. The CDR3 is CASSTQGTYGYTF. The CDR3, as DNA: TGTGCCAGTAGTACCCAGGGTACCTATGGCTACACCTTC.

The J gene is TRBJ2-1, the V gene TRBV4-3; TRBD2 agrees at 7 bases. The CDR3 extends over 17 amino acids. Trimming took 2 bases from V and 8 from J; bases not matched to a gene: 15. The germline V gene encodes CDR1 LGHNA and CDR2 YSLEER. DNA for the CDR3: TGCGCCAGCAGCCAAACTCTCCCCCGCGGGAGTCTTTATGAGCAGTTCTTC. It codes for CASSQTLPRGSLYEQFF.

There are a few counts of this clone. One junction end does not reproduce the germline sequence, and a read error may be involved. The genes are TRBV4-1 and TRBJ1-2; 7 bases fit TRBD1. CDR3 length: 12 amino acids. Per germline, CDR1 MGHRA and CDR2 YSYEKL. In DNA, the CDR3 is TGCGCCAGCAGCCAAGGCGGTACAGGGGAATCCTTC. Translation: CASSQGGTGESF.